This T cell receptor beta chain was found in a study of siplizumab effects on memory and regulatory T cells. Study outcomes and limitations: Alloreactive sequences traceable to unstimulated CD4+ memory cells declined significantly under siplizumab.

V lost 10 bases and J lost 6, with 20 bases in between. This CDR3 spans 14 amino acids. The germline gives CDR1 LNHDA, CDR2 SQIVND (reference sequence). Repertoires were generated with immunoSEQ multiplex PCR, while TCRdb's copy carries only in-frame clones and drops some. The data hold some 73,000 clones, with 93% observed a single time. On this clone: Its antigen remains unidentified.

Sequencing input: CD8+ T cells sorted from blood. The rearrangement uses TRBV19 and TRBJ2-3; D perhaps matches TRBD1 (5 bases). The clonotype originates from a human donor in good health. CDR3 in DNA: TGTGCCACTTTTGGGGCGGCAACAGATGATACGCAGTATTTT. Amino acids: CATFGAATDDTQYF.